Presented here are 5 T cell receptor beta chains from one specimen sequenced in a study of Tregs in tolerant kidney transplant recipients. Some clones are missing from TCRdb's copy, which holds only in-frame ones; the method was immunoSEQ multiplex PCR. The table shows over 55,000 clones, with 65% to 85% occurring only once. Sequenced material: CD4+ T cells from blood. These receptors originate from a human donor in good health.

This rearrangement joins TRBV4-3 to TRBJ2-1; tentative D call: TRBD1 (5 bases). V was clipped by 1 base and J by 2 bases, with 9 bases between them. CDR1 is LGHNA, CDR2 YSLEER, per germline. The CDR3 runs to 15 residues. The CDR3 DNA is TGCGCCAGCAGCCAAGGCAGGGTACCCTACAATGAGCAGTTCTTC. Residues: CASSQGRVPYNEQFF.

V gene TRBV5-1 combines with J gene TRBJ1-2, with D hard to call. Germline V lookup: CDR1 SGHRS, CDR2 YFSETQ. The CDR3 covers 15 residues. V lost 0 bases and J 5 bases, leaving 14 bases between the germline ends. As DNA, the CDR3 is TGCGCCAGCAGCTTGGCCAGGACTGCCTCGTATGGCTACACCTTC. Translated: CASSLARTASYGYTF.

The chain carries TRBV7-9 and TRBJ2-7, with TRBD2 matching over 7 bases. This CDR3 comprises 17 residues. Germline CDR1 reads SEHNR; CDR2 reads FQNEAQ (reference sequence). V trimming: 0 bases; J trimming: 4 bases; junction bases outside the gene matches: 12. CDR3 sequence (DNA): TGTGCCAGCAGCTTAGCGCCCACGGGGGGACTAAATTACGAGCAGTACTTC. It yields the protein CASSLAPTGGLNYEQYF.

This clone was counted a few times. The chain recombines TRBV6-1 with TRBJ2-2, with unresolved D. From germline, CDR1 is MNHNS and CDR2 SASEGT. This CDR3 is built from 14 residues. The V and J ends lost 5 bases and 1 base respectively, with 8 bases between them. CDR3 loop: CASSRDRNTGELFF. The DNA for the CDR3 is TGTGCCAGCAGTCGAGACCGGAACACCGGGGAGCTGTTTTTT.

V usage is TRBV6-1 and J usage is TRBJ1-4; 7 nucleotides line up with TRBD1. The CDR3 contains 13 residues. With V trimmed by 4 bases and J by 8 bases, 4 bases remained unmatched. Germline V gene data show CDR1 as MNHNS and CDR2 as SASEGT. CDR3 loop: CASSVTGLEKLFF. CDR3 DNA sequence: TGTGCCAGCAGTGTGACAGGGTTGGAAAAACTGTTTTTT.